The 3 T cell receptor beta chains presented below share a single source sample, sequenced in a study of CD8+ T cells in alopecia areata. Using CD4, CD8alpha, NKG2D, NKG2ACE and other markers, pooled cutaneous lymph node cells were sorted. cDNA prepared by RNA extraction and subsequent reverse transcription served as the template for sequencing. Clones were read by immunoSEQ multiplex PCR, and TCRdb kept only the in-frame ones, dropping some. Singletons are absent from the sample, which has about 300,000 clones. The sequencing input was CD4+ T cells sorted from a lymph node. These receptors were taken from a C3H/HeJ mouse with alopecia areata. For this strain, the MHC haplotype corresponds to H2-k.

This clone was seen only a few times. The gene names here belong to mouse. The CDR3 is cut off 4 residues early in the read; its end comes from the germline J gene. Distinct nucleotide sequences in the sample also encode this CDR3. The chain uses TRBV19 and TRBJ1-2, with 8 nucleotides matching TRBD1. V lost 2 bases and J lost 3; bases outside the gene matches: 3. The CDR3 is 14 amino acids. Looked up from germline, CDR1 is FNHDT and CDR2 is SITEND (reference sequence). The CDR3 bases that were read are TGTGCCAGCAGTATCAGGGGGCGAGACTCC. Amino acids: CASSIRGRDS. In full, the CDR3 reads CASSIRGRDSDYTF. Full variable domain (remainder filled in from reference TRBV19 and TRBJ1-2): GGIITQTPKFLIGQEGQKLTLKCQQNFNHDTMYWYRQDSGKGLRLIYYSITENDLQKGDLSEGYDASREKKSSFSLTVTSAQKNEMAVFLCASSIRGRDSDYTFGSGTRLLVI.

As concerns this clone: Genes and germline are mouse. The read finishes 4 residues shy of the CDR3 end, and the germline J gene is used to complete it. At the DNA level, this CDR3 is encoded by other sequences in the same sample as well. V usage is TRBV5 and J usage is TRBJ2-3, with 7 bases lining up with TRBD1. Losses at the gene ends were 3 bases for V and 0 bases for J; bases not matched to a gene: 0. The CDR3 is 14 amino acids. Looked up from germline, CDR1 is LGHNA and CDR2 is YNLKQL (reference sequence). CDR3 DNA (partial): TGTGCCAGCAGCCAGACAGGGAGTGCAGAA. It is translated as CASSQTGSAE. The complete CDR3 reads CASSQTGSAETLYF.

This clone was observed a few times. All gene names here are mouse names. The CDR3 is CASSETPYSYNSPLYF. CDR3 DNA, as far as it was read: TGTGCCAGCAGTGAGACACCTTATTCCTATAATTCGCCC. V is TRBV13-1 and J is TRBJ1-6; D remains ambiguous. From the germline J gene comes the end of the CDR3, since the read stops 3 residues before it. TRBJ1-6 has ORF status, its function being uncertain. The CDR3 has 16 residues. Trimming took off 2 bases at V and 0 bases at J, with 9 bases between the two ends. The germline V gene has CDR1 NSHNY and CDR2 SYGAGN.